One sample yielded the 22 T cell receptor beta chains listed below, sequenced in a study of human T cells and chemical hapten exposure. In TCRdb, the RACE reads were re-called with MiXCR into one record per CDR3 protein. The sample has fewer than 400,000 distinct CDR3 sequences; around 7% are singletons. Time point specified: patch test 1, 2 weeks after DPC sensitization. Treatment: therapeutic diphenylcyclopropenone sensitization with weekly scalp DPC. This material consisted of whole blood, taken in connection with sensitization to the hapten diphenylcyclopropenone (DPC). The receptors originated from a woman in her late teens or twenties with alopecia areata. Some clones in this sample may be carry-over from other donors' samples.

The chain couples TRBV28 to TRBJ1-1; possibly TRBD1 for D (5 bases). Trimming stripped 2 bases from V and 4 bases from J, with 11 bases between. Germline V lookup: CDR1 MDHEN, CDR2 SYDVKM. The CDR3 is 14 amino acids. CDR3: CASSLGGWSTEAFF. The CDR3 DNA reads TGTGCCAGCAGTTTAGGGGGATGGAGCACTGAAGCTTTCTTT.

The table lists this clonotype with a few counts. The CDR3 DNA is TGCAGTGCTAGGGCAGGGGGCAATCAGCCCCAGCATTTT. The encoded protein is CSARAGGNQPQHF. This chain uses TRBV20-1 with TRBJ1-5; possible D gene TRBD1, 6 bases. Germline CDR1 is DFQATT and CDR2 is SNEGSKA (reference sequence). Trimming took off 3 bases at V and 2 bases at J, with 8 bases between the two ends. The CDR3 spans 13 residues.

This clonotype was observed a handful of times. This sequence joins TRBV7-9 and TRBJ1-6; no definite D call. This CDR3 comprises 17 residues. V was trimmed by 5 bases and J by 10 bases, leaving 24 bases between them. Germline V CDR1 and CDR2: SEHNR, FQNEAQ (reference sequence). This CDR3 reads CASSPSMGGEWRSPLHF. The CDR3 nucleotides read TGTGCCAGCAGCCCGAGTATGGGTGGGGAATGGAGGTCACCCCTCCACTTT.

This chain uses TRBV27 with TRBJ1-2, with D maybe TRBD1 (6 bases). The V end lost 8 bases, the J end lost 8 bases, and 21 bases lay between the germline ends. The germline CDR1 and CDR2 sequences are MNHEY and SMNVEV (reference sequence). The CDR3 is 14 residues long. The chain's CDR3 is CASVSRPGGEGYTF. For the CDR3, the DNA is TGTGCCAGCGTTTCCCGCCCGGGGGGCGAAGGCTACACCTTC.

This clonotype was seen only a few times. The chain links TRBV6-2 or TRBV6-3 to TRBJ2-5, with TRBD2 matching 12 bases. Trimming removed 6 bases from V and 4 bases from J; junction bases left unmatched: 9. This CDR3 is 16 amino acids long. Germline loops: CDR1 MNHEY, CDR2 SVGEGT. In DNA form, the CDR3 reads TGTGCCAGCAGAGGCCCCGGACTAGCGGGGCCAGAGACCCAGTACTTC. Amino acids: CASRGPGLAGPETQYF.

This clonotype was seen more than once but under ten times. The rearrangement links TRBV9 to TRBJ2-2; 9 bases agree with TRBD1. The CDR3 is 15 residues long. J lost 6 bases, V lost 3 bases, and 6 bases had no gene match. Germline CDR1 and CDR2: SGDLS and YYNGEE. CDR3 sequence reads: CASSAWDRVAGELFF. Here the CDR3 DNA reads TGTGCCAGCAGCGCATGGGACAGGGTAGCCGGGGAGCTGTTTTTT.

The V call is TRBV18, the J call TRBJ1-4; 8 positions agree with TRBD1. Trimming cost V 6 bases and J 5 bases; bases outside gene matches: 8. Per the germline V gene, CDR1 is KGHSH and CDR2 is LQKENI. The CDR3 spans 15 residues. The CDR3 spells CASSQGGQVNEKLFF. The CDR3 DNA sequence: TGTGCCAGCTCGCAGGGGGGACAGGTGAATGAAAAACTGTTTTTT.

This clonotype was recorded a few times. V gene TRBV20-1 combines with J gene TRBJ2-7; 8 bases match TRBD2. The CDR3 totals 15 residues. The V gene's germline CDR1 is DFQATT and CDR2 SNEGSKA (reference sequence). Trimming at V came to 6 bases and at J to 0 bases, leaving 10 bases not matched to a gene. DNA for the CDR3: TGCAGTGCACTCAACCCGGGGGGGCCCTCCTACGAGCAGTACTTC. It encodes CSALNPGGPSYEQYF.

This clonotype was detected ten times or more. The V gene is TRBV7-2, the J gene TRBJ2-1; 9 bases line up with TRBD2. Germline CDR1 SGHTA, CDR2 FQGNSA. CDR3 length equals 16 residues. V lost 4 bases and J lost 1; bases outside the gene matches: 5. In DNA, the CDR3 is TGTGCCAGCAGCTACTCTAGCGGGGTTTCCTACAATGAGCAGTTCTTC. As protein: CASSYSSGVSYNEQFF.

The sample holds many counts of this clonotype. This chain uses TRBV28 with TRBJ2-5; D remains unclear. V lost 2 bases and J 4 bases, leaving 11 bases between the germline ends. CDR1 and CDR2 (germline): MDHEN, SYDVKM. This CDR3 spans 14 amino acids. CDR3 DNA: TGTGCCAGCAGTTTAATCACCGCTCCAGAGACCCAGTACTTC. It encodes CASSLITAPETQYF.

This clonotype was counted many times. The V call is TRBV7-9, the J call TRBJ2-1; D ambiguous. The CDR3 totals 14 residues. Deletions cut 1 base from V and 6 bases from J, with 10 bases between. Per germline, CDR1 SEHNR and CDR2 FQNEAQ (reference sequence). The CDR3 region is CASSLDTSSNEQFF. CDR3 coding DNA: TGTGCCAGCAGCTTAGATACATCCAGCAATGAGCAGTTCTTC. Supplemented by reference TRBV7-9 and TRBJ2-1, the full variable domain reads DTGVSQNPRHKITKRGQNVTFRCDPISEHNRLYWYRQTLGQGPEFLTYFQNEAQLEKSRLLSDRFSAERPKGSFSTLEIQRTEQGDSAMYLCASSLDTSSNEQFFGPGTRLTVL.

In this sample, this clonotype turned up many times. The rearrangement joins TRBV6-2 or TRBV6-3 to TRBJ2-1; D remains unclear. Trimming left V 9 bases short and J 9 bases short, with 12 bases between. The germline V gene has CDR1 MNHEY and CDR2 SVGEGT. The CDR3 has 11 residues. CDR3 coding DNA: TGTGCCAGTTCCCTAGGTGTTGAGCAGTTCTTC. Translating it yields CASSLGVEQFF.

This clonotype was picked up many times. V and J are TRBV4-2 and TRBJ2-3; D is tentatively TRBD1 or TRBD2 (5 bases each). From germline, CDR1 is LGHNA and CDR2 YNFKEQ. The CDR3 consists of 15 residues. Between the trimmed V and J ends, which lost 1 base and 4 bases, there was a span of 12 bases. In nucleotides, the CDR3 is TGTGCCAGCAGCCAAGGCAAAGGGGAGCCAGATACGCAGTATTTT. As protein: CASSQGKGEPDTQYF.

The genes are TRBV20-1 and TRBJ1-1; 7 bases map to TRBD1. CDR1 is DFQATT and CDR2 is SNEGSKA in the germline V gene (reference sequence). V shed 5 bases and J 1 base; nucleotides not matched to a gene: 7. CDR3 length: 14 amino acids. CDR3 in DNA: TGCAGTGCTGCCCGGGACAGCTCGAACACTGAAGCTTTCTTT. Translating gives CSAARDSSNTEAFF.

The CDR3 region is CASSQEAQREAFF. The CDR3 DNA reads TGCGCCAGCAGCCAAGAGGCCCAGCGGGAAGCTTTCTTT. The rearrangement joins TRBV4-3 to TRBJ1-1; no firm D call. This CDR3 is built from 13 residues. Germline V gene sequence: CDR1 LGHNA, CDR2 YSLEER. The V end lost 0 bases, the J end lost 8 bases, and 10 bases lay between the germline ends.

This clonotype showed up many times. V is TRBV5-1 and J is TRBJ2-5; possible D gene TRBD2, 6 bases. The CDR3 sequence is 15 residues long. Between the trimmed V and J ends, which lost 0 bases and 3 bases, there was a span of 12 bases. Germline CDR1 and CDR2: SGHRS and YFSETQ. The CDR3 coding sequence is TGCGCCAGCAGCTTGGGACTAGTTTTAGAAGAGACCCAGTACTTC. Translated, it gives CASSLGLVLEETQYF.

The sample holds many counts of this clonotype. The chain recombines TRBV12-3 or TRBV12-4 with TRBJ2-7; D is perhaps TRBD1 (5 bases). The CDR3 loop spans 14 amino acids. Trimming removed 3 bases at V and 3 bases at J, with 12 bases between. CDR3 coding DNA: TGTGCCAGCAGTTTGGGGCAGCCCAACTACGAGCAGTACTTC. It yields the protein CASSLGQPNYEQYF.

V and J are TRBV28 and TRBJ1-3, with D hard to call. V was shortened by 3 bases and J by 0 bases, with 12 bases between the two germline ends. CDR3 length: 16 amino acids. The germline gives CDR1 MDHEN, CDR2 SYDVKM. This chain's CDR3 is CASSLGYRSSGNTIYF. The CDR3 bases are TGTGCCAGCAGTTTGGGCTATCGGTCCTCTGGAAACACCATATATTTT.

This clonotype occurred many times. This CDR3 is CASSSGTSGASTDTQYF. In DNA, the CDR3 is TGTGCCAGCAGCTCCGGGACTAGCGGGGCGAGCACAGATACGCAGTATTTT. This chain uses TRBV7-2 with TRBJ2-3, with 13 nucleotides matching TRBD2. The CDR3 totals 17 residues. From germline, CDR1 is SGHTA and CDR2 FQGNSA. The V gene end was trimmed by 4 bases and the J gene end by 0 bases; junction bases not matched to a gene: 4.

This clonotype was seen ten or more times. The chain recombines TRBV12-3 or TRBV12-4 with TRBJ2-1, with 10 bases that match TRBD2. The CDR3 totals 16 residues. J gave up 10 bases and V 6 bases, and 15 bases lay outside the gene matches. The CDR3 loop reads CASSPVSGGLGVEQFF. The CDR3 DNA sequence: TGTGCCAGCAGCCCTGTTAGCGGGGGGCTTGGGGTGGAGCAGTTCTTC.

This clonotype was detected many times. This chain links TRBV5-4 with TRBJ1-5, with D perhaps TRBD1 (5 bases). Per germline, CDR1 SGHNT and CDR2 YYREEE (reference sequence). Trimming left V 3 bases short and J 1 base short, with 14 bases between. This CDR3 comprises 16 residues. The CDR3 nucleotides are TGTGCCAGCAGCTGGGAAGGACATTTGAGCAATCAGCCCCAGCATTTT. It translates to CASSWEGHLSNQPQHF.

This clonotype was found many times. The genes are TRBV6-2 or TRBV6-3 and TRBJ2-1, with TRBD1 as a possible D gene (6 bases). Trimming took 6 bases from V and 4 from J, leaving 19 bases between them. Germline V gene sequence: CDR1 MNHEY, CDR2 SVGEGT. The CDR3 length is 16 residues. CDR3 coding DNA: TGTGCCAGCAGCTCTCCCGACGGGACAAAATACAATGAGCAGTTCTTC. This gives the protein CASSSPDGTKYNEQFF.